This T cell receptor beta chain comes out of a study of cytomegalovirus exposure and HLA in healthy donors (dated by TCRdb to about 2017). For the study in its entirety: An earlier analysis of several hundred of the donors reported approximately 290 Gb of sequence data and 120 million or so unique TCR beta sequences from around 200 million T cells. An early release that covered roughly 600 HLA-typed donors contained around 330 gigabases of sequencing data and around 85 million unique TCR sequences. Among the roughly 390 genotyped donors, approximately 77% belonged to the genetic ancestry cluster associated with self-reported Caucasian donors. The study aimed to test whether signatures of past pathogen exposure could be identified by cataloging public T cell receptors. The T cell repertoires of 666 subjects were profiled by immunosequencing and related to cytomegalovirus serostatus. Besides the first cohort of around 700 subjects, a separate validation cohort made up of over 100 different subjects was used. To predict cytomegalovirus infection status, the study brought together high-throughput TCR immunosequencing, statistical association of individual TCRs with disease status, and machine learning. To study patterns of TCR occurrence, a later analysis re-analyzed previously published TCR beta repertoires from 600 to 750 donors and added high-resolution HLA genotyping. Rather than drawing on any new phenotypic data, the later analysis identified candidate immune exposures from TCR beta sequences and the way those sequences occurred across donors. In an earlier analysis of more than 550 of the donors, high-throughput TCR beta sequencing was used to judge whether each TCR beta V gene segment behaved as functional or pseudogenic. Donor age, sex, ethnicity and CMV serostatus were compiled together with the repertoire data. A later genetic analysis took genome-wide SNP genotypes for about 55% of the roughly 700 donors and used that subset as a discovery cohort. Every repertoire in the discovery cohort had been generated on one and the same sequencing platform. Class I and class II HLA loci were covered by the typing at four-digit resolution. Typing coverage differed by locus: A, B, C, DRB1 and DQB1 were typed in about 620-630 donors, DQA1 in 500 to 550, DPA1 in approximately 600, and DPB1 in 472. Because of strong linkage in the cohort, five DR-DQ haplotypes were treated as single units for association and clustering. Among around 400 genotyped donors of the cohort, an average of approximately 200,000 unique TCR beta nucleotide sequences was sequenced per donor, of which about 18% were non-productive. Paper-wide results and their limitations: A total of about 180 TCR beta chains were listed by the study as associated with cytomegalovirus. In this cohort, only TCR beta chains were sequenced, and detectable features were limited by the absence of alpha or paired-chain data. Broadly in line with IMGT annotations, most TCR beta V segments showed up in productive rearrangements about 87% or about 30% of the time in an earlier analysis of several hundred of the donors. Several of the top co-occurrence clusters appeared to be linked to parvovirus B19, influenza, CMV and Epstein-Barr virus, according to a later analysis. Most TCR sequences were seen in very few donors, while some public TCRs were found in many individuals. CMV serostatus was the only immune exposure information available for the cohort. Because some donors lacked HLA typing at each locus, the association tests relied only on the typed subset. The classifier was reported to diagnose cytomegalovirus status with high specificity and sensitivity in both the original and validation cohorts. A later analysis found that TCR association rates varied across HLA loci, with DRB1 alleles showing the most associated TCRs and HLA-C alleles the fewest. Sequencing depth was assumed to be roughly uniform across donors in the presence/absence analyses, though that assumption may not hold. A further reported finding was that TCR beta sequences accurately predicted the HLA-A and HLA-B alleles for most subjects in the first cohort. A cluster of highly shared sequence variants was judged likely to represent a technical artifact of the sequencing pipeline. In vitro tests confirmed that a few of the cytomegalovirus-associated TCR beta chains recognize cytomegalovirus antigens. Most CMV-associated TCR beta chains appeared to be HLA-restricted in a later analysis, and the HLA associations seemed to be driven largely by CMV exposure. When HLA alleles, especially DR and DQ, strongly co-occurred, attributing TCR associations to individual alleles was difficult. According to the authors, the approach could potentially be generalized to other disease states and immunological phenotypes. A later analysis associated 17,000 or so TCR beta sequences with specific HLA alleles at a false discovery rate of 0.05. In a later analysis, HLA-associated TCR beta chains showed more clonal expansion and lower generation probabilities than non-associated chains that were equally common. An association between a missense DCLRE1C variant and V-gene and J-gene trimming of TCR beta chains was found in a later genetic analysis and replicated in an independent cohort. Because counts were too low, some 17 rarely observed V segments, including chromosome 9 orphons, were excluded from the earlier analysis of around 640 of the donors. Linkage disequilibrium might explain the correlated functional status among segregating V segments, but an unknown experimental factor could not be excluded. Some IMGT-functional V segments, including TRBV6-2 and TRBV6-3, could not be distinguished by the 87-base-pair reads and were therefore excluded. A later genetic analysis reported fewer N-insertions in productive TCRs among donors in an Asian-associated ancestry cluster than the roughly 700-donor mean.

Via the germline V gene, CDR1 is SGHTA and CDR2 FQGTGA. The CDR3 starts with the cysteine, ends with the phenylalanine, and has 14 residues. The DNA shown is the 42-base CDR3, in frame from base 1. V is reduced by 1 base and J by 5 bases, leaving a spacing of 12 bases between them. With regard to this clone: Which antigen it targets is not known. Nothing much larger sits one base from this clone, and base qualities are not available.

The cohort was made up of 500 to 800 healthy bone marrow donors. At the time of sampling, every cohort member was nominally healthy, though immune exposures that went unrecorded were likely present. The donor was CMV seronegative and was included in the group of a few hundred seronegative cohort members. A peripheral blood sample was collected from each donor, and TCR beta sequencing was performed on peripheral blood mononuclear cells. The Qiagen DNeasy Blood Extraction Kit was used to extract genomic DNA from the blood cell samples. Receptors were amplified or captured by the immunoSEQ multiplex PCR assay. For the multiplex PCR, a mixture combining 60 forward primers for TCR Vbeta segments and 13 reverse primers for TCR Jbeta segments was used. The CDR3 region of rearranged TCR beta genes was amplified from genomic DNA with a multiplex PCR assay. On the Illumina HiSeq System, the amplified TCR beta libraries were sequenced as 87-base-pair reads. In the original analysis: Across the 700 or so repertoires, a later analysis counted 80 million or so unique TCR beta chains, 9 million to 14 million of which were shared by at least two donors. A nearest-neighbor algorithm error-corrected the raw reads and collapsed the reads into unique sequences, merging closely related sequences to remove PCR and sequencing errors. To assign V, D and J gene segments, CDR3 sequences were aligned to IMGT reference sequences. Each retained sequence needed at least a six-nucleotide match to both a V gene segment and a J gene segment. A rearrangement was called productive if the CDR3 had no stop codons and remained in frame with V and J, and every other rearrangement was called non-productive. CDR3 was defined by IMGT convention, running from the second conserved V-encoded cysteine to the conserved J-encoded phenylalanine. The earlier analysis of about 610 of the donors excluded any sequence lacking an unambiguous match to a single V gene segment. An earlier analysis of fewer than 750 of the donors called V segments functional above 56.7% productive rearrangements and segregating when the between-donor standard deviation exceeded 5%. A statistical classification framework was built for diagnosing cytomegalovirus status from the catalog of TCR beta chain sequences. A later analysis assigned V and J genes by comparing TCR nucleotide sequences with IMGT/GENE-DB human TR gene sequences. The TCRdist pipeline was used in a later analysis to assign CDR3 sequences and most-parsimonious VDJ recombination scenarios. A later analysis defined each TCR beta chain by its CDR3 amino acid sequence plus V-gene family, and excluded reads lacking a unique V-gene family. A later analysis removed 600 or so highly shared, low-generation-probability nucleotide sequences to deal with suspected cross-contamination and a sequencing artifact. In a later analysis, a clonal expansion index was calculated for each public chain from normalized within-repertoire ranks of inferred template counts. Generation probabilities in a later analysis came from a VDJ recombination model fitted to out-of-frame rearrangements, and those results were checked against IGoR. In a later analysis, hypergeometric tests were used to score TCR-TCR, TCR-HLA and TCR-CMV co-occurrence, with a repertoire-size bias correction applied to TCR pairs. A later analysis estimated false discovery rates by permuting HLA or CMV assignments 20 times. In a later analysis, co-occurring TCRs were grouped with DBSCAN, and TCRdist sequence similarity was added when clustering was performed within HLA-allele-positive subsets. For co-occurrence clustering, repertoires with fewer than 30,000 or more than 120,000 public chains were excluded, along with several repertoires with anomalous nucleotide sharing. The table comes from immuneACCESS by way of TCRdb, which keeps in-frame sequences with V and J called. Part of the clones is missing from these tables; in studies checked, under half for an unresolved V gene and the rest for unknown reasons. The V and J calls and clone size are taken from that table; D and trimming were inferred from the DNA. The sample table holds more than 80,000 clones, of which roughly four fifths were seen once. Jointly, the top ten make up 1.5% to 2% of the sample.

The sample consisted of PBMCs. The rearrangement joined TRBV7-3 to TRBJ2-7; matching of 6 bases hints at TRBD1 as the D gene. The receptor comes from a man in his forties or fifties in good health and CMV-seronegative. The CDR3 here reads CASSLRLGADEQYF. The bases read TGTGCCAGCAGCTTAAGACTGGGGGCCGACGAGCAGTACTTC.